The 26 T cell receptor beta chains reported below all come from one sample, sequenced in a study of T cell responses to AZD1222 COVID-19 vaccine. Here immunoSEQ multiplex PCR was the method, and the copy in TCRdb shows in-frame clones only, minus some. The top ten hold roughly a tenth of the sample, which has 120,000 or so clones, more than 75% seen once. The source was peripheral blood, collected on day 0 of AZD1222 vaccination. The receptors derive from an adult in good health.

The chain has TRBV2 and TRBJ1-3, with D possibly matching TRBD1 (6 bases). The CDR3 is made up of 14 amino acids. V was pared by 6 bases and J by 1 base, with 10 bases between. Germline lookup yields CDR1 SNHLY and CDR2 FYNNEI. The CDR3 spells CASRETGSGNTIYF. Written as DNA, the CDR3 is TGTGCCAGCAGGGAAACAGGGTCTGGAAACACCATATATTTT.

A single count supports this clone. The rearrangement uses TRBV28 and TRBJ2-7; 8 nucleotides match TRBD1. This CDR3 is built from 12 residues. V was clipped by 3 bases and J by 6 bases; unmatched bases: 1. Germline CDR1 and CDR2: MDHEN and SYDVKM. The CDR3, as DNA: TGTGCCAGCAGTTTGACAGGGGCCGAGCAGTACTTC. This translates into CASSLTGAEQYF. The full variable domain, with the rest looked up from reference TRBV28 and TRBJ2-7, is DVKVTQSSRYLVKRTGEKVFLECVQDMDHENMFWYRQDPGLGLRLIYFSYDVKMKEKGDIPEGYSVSREKKERFSLILESASTNQTSMYLCASSLTGAEQYFGPGTRLTVT.

The chain joins TRBV4-1 to TRBJ2-3; D is possibly TRBD2 (6 bases). The CDR3 is made up of 17 amino acids. Germline loops: CDR1 MGHRA, CDR2 YSYEKL. Trimming cost V 2 bases and J 2 bases, with 17 bases left between them. CDR3 residues: CASSQSAAGGPTDTQYF. The CDR3 coding sequence is TGCGCCAGCAGCCAATCAGCGGCCGGAGGGCCCACAGATACGCAGTATTTT.

This clone was counted between two and nine times. The chain couples TRBV7-9 to TRBJ2-7; D is ambiguous. The CDR3 length is 13 residues. V gave up 1 base and J gave up 4 bases, with 8 bases separating them. CDR1 SEHNR and CDR2 FQNEAQ come from the germline V gene (reference sequence). As DNA, the CDR3 is TGTGCCAGCAGCTTAGGCCAGCTATACGAGCAGTACTTC. Amino acids: CASSLGQLYEQYF.

The V and J genes are TRBV27 and TRBJ2-7, with D perhaps TRBD1 (6 bases). CDR3 length equals 15 residues. Germline loops: CDR1 MNHEY, CDR2 SMNVEV (reference sequence). Deletions cut 4 bases from V and 2 bases from J, with 15 bases between. The CDR3 sequence: CASSSPRQVAYEQYF. The CDR3 DNA sequence: TGTGCCAGCAGTTCACCGCGACAGGTAGCCTACGAGCAGTACTTC.

This clone was picked up one time. The chain recombines TRBV11-3 with TRBJ2-5; perhaps TRBD1 as D (6 bases). Germline V gene data show CDR1 as SGHNT and CDR2 as YENEEA. CDR3 length equals 15 residues. V was shortened by 1 base and J by 0 bases, with 9 bases between the two germline ends. DNA for the CDR3: TGTGCCAGCAGCTTAGGCAGGGGTTACCAAGAGACCCAGTACTTC. It specifies CASSLGRGYQETQYF. Drawing the rest from reference TRBV11-3 and TRBJ2-5, the complete variable domain is EAGVVQSPRYKIIEKKQPVAFWCNPISGHNTLYWYLQNLGQGPELLIRYENEEAVDDSQLPKDRFSAERLKGVDSTLKIQPAELGDSAVYLCASSLGRGYQETQYFGPGTRLLVL.

The chain has TRBV5-6 and TRBJ1-2; TRBD1 matches at 7 bases. Unmatched junction bases numbered 9, after V lost 5 bases and J lost 5 bases. The CDR3 is 14 amino acids. Germline loops: CDR1 SGHDT, CDR2 YYEEEE. CDR3 residues: CASRRDSSWYGYTF. CDR3 nucleotides: TGTGCCAGCAGGCGGGACAGCAGCTGGTATGGCTACACCTTC.

This rearrangement joins TRBV11-3 to TRBJ1-1; D is unresolved. Trimming left V 2 bases short and J 4 bases short, with 11 bases between. The V gene's germline CDR1 is SGHNT and CDR2 YENEEA. The CDR3 runs 14 residues. The CDR3 sequence is CASSLSGKGTEAFF. The CDR3 DNA sequence: TGTGCCAGCAGCTTATCCGGGAAGGGCACTGAAGCTTTCTTT.

In this sample, this clone turned up once. The genes are TRBV5-1 and TRBJ1-3; D is perhaps TRBD1 (6 bases). This CDR3 has 16 amino acids. CDR1 and CDR2 from the germline V gene are SGHRS and YFSETQ. Trimming stripped 4 bases from V and 0 bases from J, with 14 bases between. As DNA, the CDR3 is TGCGCCAGCAGCCCCGGGACACTTAACTCTGGAAACACCATATATTTT. It translates to CASSPGTLNSGNTIYF.

This chain joins TRBV4-1 and TRBJ2-1; 13 bases agree with TRBD2. From germline, CDR1 is MGHRA and CDR2 YSYEKL. V was clipped by 1 base and J by 4 bases; unmatched bases: 1. This CDR3 has 16 residues. This CDR3 reads CASSQATSGRYNEQFF. CDR3 in DNA: TGCGCCAGCAGCCAAGCGACTAGCGGGAGGTACAATGAGCAGTTCTTC.

The J gene is TRBJ2-3, the V gene TRBV29-1; D ambiguous. Per germline, CDR1 SQVTM and CDR2 ANQGSEA. Deletions cut 6 bases from V and 4 bases from J, with 2 bases between. The CDR3 has 9 amino acids. The DNA for the CDR3 is TGCAGCGTGCCAGATACGCAGTATTTT. Its translation: CSVPDTQYF.

V gene TRBV2 combines with J gene TRBJ1-1; D is unclear. The CDR3 contains 13 residues. Trimming stripped 6 bases from V and 2 bases from J, with 10 bases between. Per germline, CDR1 SNHLY and CDR2 FYNNEI. DNA of the CDR3: TGTGCCAGCAGCCGAGGGCCCAACACTGAAGCTTTCTTT. Residues: CASSRGPNTEAFF. Together with reference TRBV2 and TRBJ1-1, the CDR3 gives the full variable domain: EPEVTQTPSHQVTQMGQEVILRCVPISNHLYFYWYRQILGQKVEFLVSFYNNEISEKSEIFDDQFSVERPDGSNFTLKIRSTKLEDSAMYFCASSRGPNTEAFFGQGTRLTVV.

This clone has more than one count but fewer than ten. The rearrangement uses TRBV5-1 and TRBJ2-7; 8 bases are a match to TRBD2. V dropped 0 bases and J dropped 5; count of bases not matched to a gene: 10. The CDR3 has 16 residues. CDR1 and CDR2 (germline): SGHRS, YFSETQ. The CDR3, as DNA: TGCGCCAGCAGCTTGGGCATTAGCGGGAAACGAGACGAGCAGTACTTC. Residues: CASSLGISGKRDEQYF.

The V gene is TRBV4-1, the J gene TRBJ2-1, with 14 bases lining up with TRBD2. CDR1 and CDR2 from the germline V gene are MGHRA and YSYEKL. The CDR3 contains 19 residues. V shed 0 bases, J shed 5 bases, and the junction held 9 bases outside the gene matches. CDR3 DNA: TGCGCCAGCAGCCAAGATCTGGGTAGGGGACTAGCGGGGGACAATGAGCAGTTCTTC. Translating gives CASSQDLGRGLAGDNEQFF.

The chain joins TRBV15 to TRBJ2-7, with 12 bases aligning to TRBD2. Germline V lookup: CDR1 LNHNV, CDR2 YYDKDF (reference sequence). The CDR3 totals 17 residues. With V trimmed by 2 bases and J by 4 bases, 9 bases remained unmatched. CDR3 sequence reads: CATSRRTSGTIRYEQYF. The CDR3 DNA reads as TGTGCCACCAGCAGAAGGACTAGCGGGACCATCCGTTACGAGCAGTACTTC.

V usage is TRBV28 and J usage is TRBJ1-1; the D is unclear. The CDR3 has 12 residues. Germline V gives CDR1 MDHEN, CDR2 SYDVKM. Trimming took 6 bases from V and 5 from J, leaving 10 bases between them. The CDR3 nucleotides are TGTGCCAGCAGCATGCTTGGGACTGAAGCTTTCTTT. It translates to CASSMLGTEAFF.

The chain recombines TRBV19 with TRBJ1-2; D is unresolved. Germline loops: CDR1 LNHDA, CDR2 SQIVND (reference sequence). Trimming pared 1 base from V and 3 bases from J, leaving 12 bases between. The CDR3 is 15 residues long. The CDR3 DNA reads TGTGCCAGTAGTATAGTTGGAGGGCCGGACTATGGCTACACCTTC. Its translation: CASSIVGGPDYGYTF.

The CDR3 DNA reads as TGTGCCAGCAGCTTACGGGGTTTGAAAGCTTTCTTT. This translates into CASSLRGLKAFF. V usage is TRBV7-9 and J usage is TRBJ1-1; D ambiguous. V was trimmed by 2 bases and J by 9 bases, leaving 10 bases between them. The CDR3 contains 12 residues. Per germline, CDR1 SEHNR and CDR2 FQNEAQ (reference sequence).

The J gene is TRBJ1-6, the V gene TRBV6-5; D possibly corresponds to TRBD1 (5 bases). The length of the CDR3 is 15 residues. The V gene lost 2 bases and the J gene lost 6 bases, with 11 bases spanning the gap. Germline lookup yields CDR1 MNHEY and CDR2 SVGAGI. The CDR3 bases are TGTGCCAGCAGTTACGGAGGAGGGACTAATTCACCCCTCCACTTT. Translating it yields CASSYGGGTNSPLHF.

The CDR3 region is CSVGSNRDTGWGQYF. CDR3 DNA sequence: TGCAGCGTTGGTTCGAATCGGGACACGGGGTGGGGGCAGTACTTC. This rearrangement joins TRBV29-1 to TRBJ2-7; TRBD1 is a possible D gene (6 bases). The CDR3 spans 15 residues. CDR1 and CDR2 from the germline V gene are SQVTM and ANQGSEA. Trimming shortened V by 4 bases and J by 9 bases, and 25 bases separated the two germline ends.

This clone was recorded only once. The J gene is TRBJ1-2, the V gene TRBV24-1; D is uncertain. The CDR3 has 14 amino acids. Deletions cut 5 bases from V and 2 bases from J, with 11 bases between. CDR1 and CDR2 from the germline V gene are KGHDR and SFDVKD. The CDR3 coding sequence is TGTGCCACCAGTGCCGCGGACCTCAACTATGGCTACACCTTC. Protein: CATSAADLNYGYTF.

This clone is a singleton in its sample. CDR3 bases: TGTGTCGGACGTACGGGGAGCTACGAGCAGTACTTC. Amino acids: CVGRTGSYEQYF. The V and J genes are TRBV21-1 and TRBJ2-7; no DNA check was done on the table's D call, TRBD2. TRBV21-1 is a documented pseudogene. CDR3 length: 12 residues.

The chain couples TRBV11-3 to TRBJ1-2; D may be TRBD1 (5 bases). V lost 3 bases, J lost 6 bases, and 11 bases lay in between. This CDR3 has 13 amino acids. Germline V gene sequence: CDR1 SGHNT, CDR2 YENEEA. The DNA for the CDR3 is TGTGCCAGCAGCTTTAGGCAGGGCCATGGCTACACCTTC. Protein: CASSFRQGHGYTF. The variable domain in full, completed from reference TRBV11-3 and TRBJ1-2, reads EAGVVQSPRYKIIEKKQPVAFWCNPISGHNTLYWYLQNLGQGPELLIRYENEEAVDDSQLPKDRFSAERLKGVDSTLKIQPAELGDSAVYLCASSFRQGHGYTFGSGTRLTVV.

This chain uses TRBV12-3 or TRBV12-4 with TRBJ1-2, with D possibly TRBD1 on 6 matching bases. Deletions cut 4 bases from V and 4 bases from J, with 10 bases between. CDR3 length: 13 amino acids. CDR3 nucleotides: TGTGCCAGCAGTTGGACAGACACCTATGGCTACACCTTC. Protein: CASSWTDTYGYTF.

The chain recombines TRBV6-5 with TRBJ2-7, with 10 bases that match TRBD1. The CDR3 runs to 14 residues. Looked up from germline, CDR1 is MNHEY and CDR2 is SVGAGI. The trim removed 6 bases at V and 5 bases at J, leaving 7 bases unmatched. The DNA for the CDR3 is TGTGCCAGCAGGCCGGGACAGGGGATGGACGAGCAGTACTTC. It specifies CASRPGQGMDEQYF.

The chain combines TRBV6-5 with TRBJ1-5; tentatively, D is TRBD1 (6 bases). Germline V gives CDR1 MNHEY, CDR2 SVGAGI. CDR3 size: 15 residues. V was cut by 6 bases and J by 0 bases, with 12 bases left in between. Here the CDR3 reads CASSTQGYSNQPQHF. CDR3 coding DNA: TGTGCCAGCAGCACACAGGGATATAGCAATCAGCCCCAGCATTTT.